A single sample gave rise to the 14 T cell receptor beta chains below, sequenced in a study of Graves' ophthalmopathy and Graves' hyperthyroidism (dated by TCRdb to the late 2010s). TCRdb records Illumina HiSeq 2000 as the sequencer. For repertoire sequencing, the TCR beta CDR3 regions were amplified from RNA transcripts. HTBI primers and the Qiagen OneStep RT-PCR kit were used in a first-round RT-PCR, which was followed by a second-round multiplex PCR, size selection and purification. TCRdb reanalyzed the raw reads on its own, using fastp at Q25 for trimming and MiXCR for clone calling, and kept in-frame beta chains. Rows with one shared CDR3 protein collapse into an entry with the most common genes and DNA. The sample table shows approximately 640,000 distinct CDR3 sequences, and over 40% are seen once. Roughly 3.5% of the sample goes to the ten largest clones. Sequenced sample: peripheral blood. These receptors were taken from an adult man with Graves' ophthalmopathy.

As to this clonotype: This may arise from a read error, as a much more abundant clone is one base away. The chain joins TRBV7-2 to TRBJ2-5; D is perhaps TRBD1 (5 bases). Trimming stripped 5 bases from V and 9 bases from J, with 13 bases between. This CDR3 is 12 amino acids long. CDR1 is SGHTA, CDR2 FQGNSA, per germline. The CDR3 reads CASSRGVEAQYF. CDR3 DNA: TGTGCCAGCAGCAGGGGCGTCGAGGCCCAGTACTTC.

The chain combines TRBV10-3 with TRBJ1-4; 9 bases line up with TRBD1. This CDR3 is 15 amino acids long. CDR1 is ENHRY and CDR2 is SYGVKD in the germline V gene. V lost 6 bases and J lost 3; bases outside the gene matches: 5. The CDR3, as DNA: TGTGCCATCAGGACCGGGACAGGGCCTAATGAAAAACTGTTTTTT. Protein product: CAIRTGTGPNEKLFF.

The table lists this clonotype with many counts. This chain joins TRBV2 and TRBJ1-5, with D hard to call. V was cut by 3 bases and J by 3 bases, with 6 bases left in between. CDR1 is SNHLY and CDR2 is FYNNEI in the germline V gene. This CDR3 has 13 amino acids. The CDR3 coding sequence is TGTGCCAGCAGTGACAGTATCAATCAGCCCCAGCATTTT. Amino acid sequence: CASSDSINQPQHF.

The rearrangement joins TRBV7-9 to TRBJ2-5, with TRBD2 identical over 10 bases. CDR1 and CDR2 (germline): SEHNR, FQNEAQ (reference sequence). V gave up 5 bases and J gave up 0 bases; unmatched junction bases: 9. The CDR3 has 17 amino acids. CDR3 nucleotides: TGTGCCAGCAGCCTGGGACTAGCGTGGGAGTACCAAGAGACCCAGTACTTC. Its protein product is CASSLGLAWEYQETQYF.

This rearrangement joins TRBV7-9 to TRBJ1-3; 7 nucleotides align to TRBD1. The V gene's germline CDR1 is SEHNR and CDR2 FQNEAQ (reference sequence). The CDR3 is 15 amino acids. J lost 4 bases, V lost 4 bases, and 7 bases had no gene match. The CDR3 sequence: CASSSNRGPGNTIYF. Written as DNA, the CDR3 is TGTGCCAGCAGCTCTAACAGGGGACCCGGAAACACCATATATTTT.

The chain carries TRBV2 and TRBJ1-5; a weak D match, TRBD1 (5 bases). The length of the CDR3 is 13 residues. Trimming removed 8 bases at V and 3 bases at J, with 11 bases between. CDR1 and CDR2 (germline): SNHLY, FYNNEI. The CDR3 here is CASSPGYNQPQHF. CDR3 sequence (DNA): TGTGCCAGCTCACCAGGGTACAATCAGCCCCAGCATTTT.

Note on this clonotype: A much more abundant neighbour one base away suggests this may be a read error. The chain is built from TRBV14 and TRBJ1-2; the D is unclear. This CDR3 spans 13 amino acids. Germline CDR1 SGHDN, CDR2 FVKESK. This CDR3 reads CAGSQVSWNGYTF. The CDR3 coding sequence is TGTGCCGGCAGCCAAGTATCGTGGAATGGCTACACCTTC. The complete variable domain, with remaining parts taken from reference TRBV14 and TRBJ1-2, reads EAGVTQFPSHSVIEKGQTVTLRCDPISGHDNLYWYRRVMGKEIKFLLHFVKESKQDESGMPNNRFLAERTGGTYSTLKVQPAELEDSGVYFCAGSQVSWNGYTFGSGTRLTVV.

This clonotype was seen repeatedly, ten times or more. This chain joins TRBV7-9 and TRBJ1-2, with D hard to call. The CDR3 length is 13 residues. CDR1 SEHNR and CDR2 FQNEAQ come from the germline V gene (reference sequence). Trimming shortened V by 1 base and J by 4 bases, and 7 bases separated the two germline ends. In DNA, the CDR3 is TGTGCCAGCAGCTTAGACACCCTCTATGGCTACACCTTC. Encoded protein: CASSLDTLYGYTF.

The chain combines TRBV9 with TRBJ1-4; maybe TRBD1 (5 bases). V was cut by 1 base and J by 4 bases, with 11 bases left in between. Germline values: CDR1 SGDLS, CDR2 YYNGEE. This CDR3 is 15 amino acids long. CDR3 region: CASSVTGTYNEKLFF. CDR3 nucleotide sequence: TGTGCCAGCAGCGTAACCGGGACCTATAATGAAAAACTGTTTTTT.

The chain has TRBV10-3 and TRBJ1-2; 8 positions agree with TRBD1. This CDR3 contains 15 residues. Germline V gene lookup returns CDR1 ENHRY and CDR2 SYGVKD. V lost 6 bases and J lost 0; bases outside the gene matches: 6. CDR3 sequence reads: CAISRTGRTNYGYTF. Here the CDR3 DNA reads TGTGCCATCAGCCGGACAGGGAGAACTAACTATGGCTACACCTTC.

Note on this clonotype: Since no conserved phenylalanine or tryptophan closes the CDR3, a read error is the likely cause. The rearrangement uses TRBV11-1 and TRBJ1-1; possible D gene TRBD1, 6 bases. CDR1 and CDR2 (germline): SGHAT, FQDESV (reference sequence). This CDR3 comprises 15 residues. V lost 6 bases and J lost 1, with 15 bases in between. CDR3 protein: CASRYGGGANTEAFL. The DNA for the CDR3 is TGTGCCAGCAGATACGGGGGGGGGGCGAACACTGAAGCTTTCCTT.

The chain is built from TRBV5-6 and TRBJ2-7; 7 positions match TRBD1. The trim removed 2 bases at V and 4 bases at J, leaving 12 bases unmatched. Germline CDR1 reads SGHDT; CDR2 reads YYEEEE. The CDR3 sequence is 16 residues long. DNA of the CDR3: TGTGCCAGCAGCTTTGAGGAAATAGGGGGCCATTACGAGCAGTACTTC. Protein product: CASSFEEIGGHYEQYF.

This clonotype was seen repeatedly, ten times or more. V usage is TRBV24-1 and J usage is TRBJ1-2, with D maybe TRBD1 (6 bases). Germline-derived CDR1 and CDR2 are KGHDR and SFDVKD. Trimming took 7 bases from V and 7 from J, leaving 15 bases between them. There are 13 residues in the CDR3. CDR3 residues: CATRDYTGPGYTF. CDR3 in DNA: TGTGCCACCAGAGACTATACAGGGCCTGGCTACACCTTC.

This clonotype was observed many times. Mismatch with germline at one junction end may stem from a read error. V usage is TRBV27 and J usage is TRBJ1-2; D not resolved. Germline CDR1 reads MNHEY; CDR2 reads SMNVEV (reference sequence). The CDR3 runs to 12 residues. The CDR3 sequence is CASSSSGAPNFF. DNA for the CDR3: TGTGCCAGCAGTTCGTCGGGCGCCCCGAACTTCTTC.